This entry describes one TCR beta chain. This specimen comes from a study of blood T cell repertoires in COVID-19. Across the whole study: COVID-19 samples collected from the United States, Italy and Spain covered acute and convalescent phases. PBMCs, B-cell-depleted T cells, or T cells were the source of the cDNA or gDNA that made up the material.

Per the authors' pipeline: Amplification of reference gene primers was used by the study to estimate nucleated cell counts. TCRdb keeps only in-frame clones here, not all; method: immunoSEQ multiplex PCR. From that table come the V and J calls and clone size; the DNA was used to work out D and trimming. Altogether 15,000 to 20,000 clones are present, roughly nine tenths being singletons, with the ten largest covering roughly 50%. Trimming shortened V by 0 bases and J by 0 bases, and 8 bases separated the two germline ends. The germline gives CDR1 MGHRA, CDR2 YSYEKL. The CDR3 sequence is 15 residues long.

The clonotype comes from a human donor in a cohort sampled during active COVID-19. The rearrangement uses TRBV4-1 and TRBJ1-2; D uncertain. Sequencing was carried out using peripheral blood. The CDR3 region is CASSQEQGANYGYTF. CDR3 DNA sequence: TGCGCCAGCAGCCAAGAACAAGGAGCTAACTATGGCTACACCTTC.